This T cell receptor (beta chain) appears in the sequencing data of a study of blood T cell repertoires in COVID-19. Across the whole study: Specimens from acute and convalescent COVID-19 originated in the United States, Italy and Spain.

This CDR3 has 15 residues. The germline V gene has CDR1 SQVTM and CDR2 ANQGSEA. V was clipped by 2 bases and J by 2 bases; unmatched bases: 6. Clones were sequenced by immunoSEQ multiplex PCR, and TCRdb holds only the in-frame ones, with some missing. The sample contains around 150,000 clones, about 84% of which appear only once. This sequence joins TRBV29-1 and TRBJ2-5; TRBD2 matches at 9 bases. This TCR was recovered from a human donor in a cohort sampled during active COVID-19. The sequencing sample was made of peripheral blood. CDR3 loop: CSVELSSGEQETQYF. In DNA, the CDR3 is TGCAGCGTTGAACTTTCTAGCGGGGAGCAAGAGACCCAGTACTTC.